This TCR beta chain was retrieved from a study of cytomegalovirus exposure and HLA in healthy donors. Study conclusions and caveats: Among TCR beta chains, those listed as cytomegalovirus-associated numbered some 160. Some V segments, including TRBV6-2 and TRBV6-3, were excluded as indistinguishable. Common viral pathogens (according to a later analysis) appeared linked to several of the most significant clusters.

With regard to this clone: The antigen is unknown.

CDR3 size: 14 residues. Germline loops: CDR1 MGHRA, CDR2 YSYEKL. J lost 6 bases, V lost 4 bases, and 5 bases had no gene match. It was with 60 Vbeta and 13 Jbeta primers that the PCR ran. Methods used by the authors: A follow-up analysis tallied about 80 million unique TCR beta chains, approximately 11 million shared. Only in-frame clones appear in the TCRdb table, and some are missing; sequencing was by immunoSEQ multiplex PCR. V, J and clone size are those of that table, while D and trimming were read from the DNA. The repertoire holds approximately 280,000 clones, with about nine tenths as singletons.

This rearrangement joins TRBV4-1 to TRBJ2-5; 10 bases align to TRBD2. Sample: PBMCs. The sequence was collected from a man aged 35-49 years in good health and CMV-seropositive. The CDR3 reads CASSRAGGTQTQYF. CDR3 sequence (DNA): TGCGCCAGCAGCCGAGCGGGGGGGACCCAGACCCAGTACTTC.